Listed below are T cell receptor beta chains from one sample, sequenced in a study of cytomegalovirus exposure and HLA in healthy donors. Clones were read by immunoSEQ multiplex PCR, and TCRdb kept only the in-frame ones, dropping some. The table shows over 60,000 clones, with around 96% occurring only once. The sample consisted of PBMCs. The origin of the receptors is a man aged 18 to 30 in good health and CMV-seropositive. CDR3s include the opening cysteine and the closing phenylalanine or tryptophan. Fields, in order: D gene, V gene, J gene, clone size, CDR3 DNA, CDR3 protein. The D gene is left open where the match is weak. Only part of the rows carry a size: once, few, many, or a class if the clone is expanded.

TRBD1	TRBV18	TRBJ2-7	once	TGTGCCAGCTCACCGGGGACAGGGGAGTACTACGAGCAGTACTTC	CASSPGTGEYYEQYF
.	TRBV10-3	TRBJ2-1	.	TGTGCCATCAGTGTAGCAGGGGACTACAATGAGCAGTTCTTC	CAISVAGDYNEQFF
.	TRBV27	TRBJ2-1	.	TGTGCCAGCAGAAGCCCGTTATATGAGCAGTTCTTC	CASRSPLYEQFF
TRBD1	TRBV19	TRBJ2-7	.	TGTGCCAGTAGTACTAGACAGGGGACCTACGAGCAGTACTTC	CASSTRQGTYEQYF
.	TRBV4-1	TRBJ1-2	.	TGCGCCAGCATTCTCGCCAGGAGGTATGGCTACACCTTC	CASILARRYGYTF
.	TRBV27	TRBJ2-1	.	TGTGCCAGCAGTTATCCAGACTCGAAGCAGTTCTTC	CASSYPDSKQFF
.	TRBV11-2	TRBJ2-1	.	TGTGCCAGCAGCTTAGCTTACAATGAGCAGTTCTTC	CASSLAYNEQFF
TRBD1	TRBV11-2	TRBJ2-7	few	TGTGCCAGCAGCGTCGACAGGGGGCGGATGCAGTACTTC	CASSVDRGRMQYF
TRBD1	TRBV7-2	TRBJ2-2	once	TGTGCCAGCAGCTTAGGGAGGTCAGGGGGCTTAACCGGGGAGCTGTTTTTT	CASSLGRSGGLTGELFF
.	TRBV29-1	TRBJ2-3	.	TGCAGCGTTGTTTCCCGGGACTCCACAGATACGCAGTATTTT	CSVVSRDSTDTQYF
TRBD2	TRBV10-2	TRBJ2-1	once	TGCGCCAGCAGTGAGAGACTAGCGGGGTCCAATGAGCAGTTCTTC	CASSERLAGSNEQFF